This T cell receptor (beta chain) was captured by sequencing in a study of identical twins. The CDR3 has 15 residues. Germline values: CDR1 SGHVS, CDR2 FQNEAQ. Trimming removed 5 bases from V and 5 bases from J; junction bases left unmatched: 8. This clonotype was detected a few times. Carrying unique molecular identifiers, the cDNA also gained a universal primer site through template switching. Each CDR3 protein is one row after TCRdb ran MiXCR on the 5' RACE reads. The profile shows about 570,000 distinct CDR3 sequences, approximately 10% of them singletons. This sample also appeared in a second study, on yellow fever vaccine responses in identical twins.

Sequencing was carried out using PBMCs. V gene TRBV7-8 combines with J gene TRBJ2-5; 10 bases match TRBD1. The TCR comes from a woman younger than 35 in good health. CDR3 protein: CASSPGQGGIETQYF. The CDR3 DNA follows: TGTGCCAGCAGCCCAGGACAGGGGGGAATTGAGACCCAGTACTTC.